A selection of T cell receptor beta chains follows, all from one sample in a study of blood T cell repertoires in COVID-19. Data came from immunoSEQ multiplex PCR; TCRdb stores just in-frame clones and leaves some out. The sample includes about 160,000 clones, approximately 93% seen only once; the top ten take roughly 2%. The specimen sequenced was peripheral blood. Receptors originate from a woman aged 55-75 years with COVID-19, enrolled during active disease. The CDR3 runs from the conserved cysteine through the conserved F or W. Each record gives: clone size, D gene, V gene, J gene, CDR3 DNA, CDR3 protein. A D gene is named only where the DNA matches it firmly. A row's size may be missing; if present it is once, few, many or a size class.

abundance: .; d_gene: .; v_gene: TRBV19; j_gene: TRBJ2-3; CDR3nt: TGTGCCAGTAGTATTAGTCCTTTCCACACAGATACGCAGTATTTT; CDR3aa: CASSISPFHTDTQYF
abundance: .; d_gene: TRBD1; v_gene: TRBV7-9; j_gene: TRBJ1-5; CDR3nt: TGTGCCAGCAGCCAGGGGGACATTGGCAATCAGCCCCAGCATTTT; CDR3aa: CASSQGDIGNQPQHF
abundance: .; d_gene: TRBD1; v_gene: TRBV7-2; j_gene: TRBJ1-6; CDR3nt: TGTGCCAGCAGCTTCGACAGGGGAGTAACGGGATCACCCCTCCACTTT; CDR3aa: CASSFDRGVTGSPLHF
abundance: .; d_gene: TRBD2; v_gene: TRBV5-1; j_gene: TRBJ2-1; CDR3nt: TGCGCCAGCAGCTCGGGACTAGCGGGGGGTACCTACAATGAGCAGTTCTTC; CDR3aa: CASSSGLAGGTYNEQFF
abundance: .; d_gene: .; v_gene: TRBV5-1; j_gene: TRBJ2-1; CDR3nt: TGCGCCAGCAGCTTACAGTCCAATGAGCAGTTCTTC; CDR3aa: CASSLQSNEQFF
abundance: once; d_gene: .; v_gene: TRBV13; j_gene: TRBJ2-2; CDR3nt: TGTGCCAGCAGCTCCCCAGTCCTAGCTGGGGTCACCGGGGAGCTGTTTTTT; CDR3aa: CASSSPVLAGVTGELFF
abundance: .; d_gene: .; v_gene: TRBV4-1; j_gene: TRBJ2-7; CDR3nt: TGCGCCAGCAGCCTAAACCGGGTTCTCTACGAGCAGTACTTC; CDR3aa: CASSLNRVLYEQYF
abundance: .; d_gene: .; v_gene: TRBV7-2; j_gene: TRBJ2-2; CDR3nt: TGTGCCAGCAGCTTAGGGCAGGGCGGCACCGGGGAGCTGTTTTTT; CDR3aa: CASSLGQGGTGELFF
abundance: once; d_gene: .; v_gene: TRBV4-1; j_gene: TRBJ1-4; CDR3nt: TGCGCCAGCAGCCGCCAACCGGGGTCAGGACTGGAAAAACTGTTTTTT; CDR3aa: CASSRQPGSGLEKLFF
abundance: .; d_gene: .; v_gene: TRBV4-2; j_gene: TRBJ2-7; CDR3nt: TGTGCCAGCAGCTGGACAAGATCCTACGAGCAGTACTTC; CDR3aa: CASSWTRSYEQYF
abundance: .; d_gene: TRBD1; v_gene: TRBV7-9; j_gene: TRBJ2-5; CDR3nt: TGTGCCAGCAGCTCCGGGACAGGGATGGAGACCCAGTACTTC; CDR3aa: CASSSGTGMETQYF
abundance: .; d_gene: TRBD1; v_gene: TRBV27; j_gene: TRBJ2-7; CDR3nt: TGTGCCAGCAGTCAGGGGTGGGGACAGGGCTACGAGCAGTACTTC; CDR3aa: CASSQGWGQGYEQYF
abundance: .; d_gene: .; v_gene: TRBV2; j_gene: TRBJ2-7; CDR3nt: TGTGCCAGCCGGGGGTGGTCCGAGCAGTACTTC; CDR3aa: CASRGWSEQYF
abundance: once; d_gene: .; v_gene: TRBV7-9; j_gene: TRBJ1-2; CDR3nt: TGTGCCAGCAGCTTAGGACAGCGCTATGGCTACACCTTC; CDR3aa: CASSLGQRYGYTF
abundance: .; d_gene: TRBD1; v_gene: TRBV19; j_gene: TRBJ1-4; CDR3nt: TGTGCCAGTAGTCCCGGAGGGACAGTTAACGAAAAACTGTTTTTT; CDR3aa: CASSPGGTVNEKLFF
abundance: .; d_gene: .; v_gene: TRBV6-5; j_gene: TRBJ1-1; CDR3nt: TGTGCCAGCAGTCCCTGGGCGAACACTGAAGCTTTCTTT; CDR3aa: CASSPWANTEAFF
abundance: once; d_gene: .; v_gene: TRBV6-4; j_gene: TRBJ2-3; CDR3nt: TGTGCCAGCAGTTCTACAGGGCAAAGCACAGATACGCAGTATTTT; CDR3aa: CASSSTGQSTDTQYF
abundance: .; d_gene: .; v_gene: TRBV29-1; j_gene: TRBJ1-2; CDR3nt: TGCAGCGTGTCTCAATCGACAGGCAACTATGGCTACACCTTC; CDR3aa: CSVSQSTGNYGYTF
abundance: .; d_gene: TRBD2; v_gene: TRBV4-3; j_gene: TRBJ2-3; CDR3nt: TGCGCCAGCAGCCAAGTGTTGGCGGGGGTAGGAGATACGCAGTATTTT; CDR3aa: CASSQVLAGVGDTQYF
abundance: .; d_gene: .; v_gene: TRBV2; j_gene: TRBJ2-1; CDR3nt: TGTGCCAGCAGTGGAGGCCCAGCCTACAATGAGCAGTTCTTC; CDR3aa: CASSGGPAYNEQFF
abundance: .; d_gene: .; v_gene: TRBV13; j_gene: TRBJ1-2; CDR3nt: TGTGCCAGCAGCTTATGGGGGGATGGCTACACCTTC; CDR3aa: CASSLWGDGYTF
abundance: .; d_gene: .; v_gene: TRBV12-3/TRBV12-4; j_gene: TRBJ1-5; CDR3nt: TGTGCCAGCAAGTCGGGATCAGTTCAGCCCCAGCATTTT; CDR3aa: CASKSGSVQPQHF
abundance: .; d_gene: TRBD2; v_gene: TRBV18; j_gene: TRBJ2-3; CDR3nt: TGTGCCAGCTCCGTGACTAGCGGGGGGGCCAGGGGCACAGATACGCAGTATTTT; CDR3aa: CASSVTSGGARGTDTQYF
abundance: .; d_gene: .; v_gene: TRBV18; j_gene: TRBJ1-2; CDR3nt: TGTGCCAGCTCATCAGAGAGACAGTACTTGAATGGCTACACCTTC; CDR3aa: CASSSERQYLNGYTF
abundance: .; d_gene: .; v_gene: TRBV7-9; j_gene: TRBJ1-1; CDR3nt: TGTGCCAGCAGCTCTGTGAACACTGAAGCTTTCTTT; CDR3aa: CASSSVNTEAFF
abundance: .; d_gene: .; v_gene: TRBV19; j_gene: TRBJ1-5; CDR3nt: TGTGCCAGTAGTATATTGGAGCTAAATCAGCCCCAGCATTTT; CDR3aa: CASSILELNQPQHF
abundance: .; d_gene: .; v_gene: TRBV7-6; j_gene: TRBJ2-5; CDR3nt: TGTGCCAGCAGACCGCACGACCGTTTGGGGGCAGGTGATGAAACCCAGTACTTC; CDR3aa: CASRPHDRLGAGDETQYF
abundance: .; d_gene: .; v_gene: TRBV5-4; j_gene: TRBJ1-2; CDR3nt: TGTGCCAGCAGCTTGGTGGTCGAGGCCGGGGGTGGCTACACCTTC; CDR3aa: CASSLVVEAGGGYTF
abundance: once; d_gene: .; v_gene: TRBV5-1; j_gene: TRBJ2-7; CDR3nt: TGCGCCAGCAGCCTCCGGGGGGCGTGGTTGGACGAGCAGTACTTC; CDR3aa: CASSLRGAWLDEQYF
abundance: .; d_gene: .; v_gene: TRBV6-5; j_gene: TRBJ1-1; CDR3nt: TGTGCCAGCAGTGACTCAGGGACTTACACTGAAGCTTTCTTT; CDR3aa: CASSDSGTYTEAFF
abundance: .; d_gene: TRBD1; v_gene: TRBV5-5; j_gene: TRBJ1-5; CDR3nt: TGTGCCAGCAGCTCCGGACAGGGGACAGTTCAGCCCCAGCATTTT; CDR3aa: CASSSGQGTVQPQHF